A selection of T cell receptor beta chains follows, all from one sample in a study of blood T cell repertoires in COVID-19. Some clones are missing from TCRdb's copy, which holds only in-frame ones; the method was immunoSEQ multiplex PCR. Among about 130,000 clones listed, roughly 91% were seen once. The sequenced sample was peripheral blood. The receptors come from a man aged 50-60 years with active or convalescent COVID-19. The CDR3 runs from the conserved cysteine through the conserved F or W. The D gene is left open where the match is weak. The size of a clone is reported for some rows only, either as once, few or many, or as a class for expanded clones.

d_call	clone_size	v_call	j_call	cdr3_aa	cdr3_nt
TRBD2	.	TRBV6-5	TRBJ2-5	CASSYTGAGGLGEYF	TGTGCCAGCAGTTACACAGGAGCGGGAGGGCTCGGGGAGTACTTC
.	.	TRBV9	TRBJ1-6	CASSVGNRPSPLHF	TGTGCCAGCAGCGTAGGGAACAGACCTTCACCCCTCCACTTT
TRBD1	.	TRBV6-5	TRBJ1-4	CASRSQGATNEKLFF	TGTGCCAGCAGATCACAGGGGGCAACTAATGAAAAACTGTTTTTT
TRBD2	.	TRBV4-1	TRBJ2-3	CASSQDRRAGGTDTQYF	TGCGCCAGCAGCCAAGATCGCCGGGCGGGGGGTACGGATACGCAGTATTTT
.	.	TRBV5-4	TRBJ2-2	CASSSRRENTGELFF	TGTGCCAGCAGCTCTCGCAGGGAGAACACCGGGGAGCTGTTTTTT
TRBD1	.	TRBV5-4	TRBJ1-2	CASSSIGTANYGYTF	TGTGCCAGCAGCTCTATCGGGACAGCTAACTATGGCTACACCTTC
.	.	TRBV5-1	TRBJ2-7	CASSIQAPGLGGSYEQYF	TGCGCCAGCAGCATACAGGCGCCGGGTCTGGGGGGTAGCTACGAGCAGTACTTC
.	.	TRBV5-1	TRBJ2-2	CASSVRDTGELFF	TGCGCCAGCAGCGTGCGGGACACCGGGGAGCTGTTTTTT
.	.	TRBV6-2/TRBV6-3	TRBJ2-1	CASSRPGLSYNEQFF	TGTGCCAGCAGTCGACCGGGACTCTCCTACAATGAGCAGTTCTTC
.	once	TRBV7-2	TRBJ2-6	CASSQTGIEAGANVLTF	TGTGCCAGCAGCCAAACAGGAATTGAGGCTGGGGCCAACGTCCTGACTTTC
.	.	TRBV21-1	TRBJ1-5	CASSKGGQGNQPQHF	TGTGCCAGCAGCAAAGGGGGACAGGGAAATCAGCCCCAGCATTTT
.	.	TRBV29-1	TRBJ2-4	CSVGEGENIQYF	TGCAGCGTTGGAGAGGGAGAAAACATTCAGTACTTC
.	.	TRBV19	TRBJ1-5	CASSIGAGNNQPQHF	TGTGCCAGTAGTATCGGAGCCGGGAACAATCAGCCCCAGCATTTT
.	.	TRBV2	TRBJ1-5	CASSSGGGNLPQHF	TGTGCCAGCAGTTCCGGGGGTGGGAATCTGCCCCAGCATTTT
TRBD1	few	TRBV5-1	TRBJ2-7	CASRQGNHEQYF	TGCGCCAGCAGACAGGGGAACCACGAGCAGTACTTC
.	.	TRBV2	TRBJ2-1	CASGLGGHSYNEQFF	TGTGCCAGCGGCCTTGGTGGACACTCCTACAATGAGCAGTTCTTC
TRBD1	.	TRBV28	TRBJ2-5	CASSPLGQGVSETQYF	TGTGCCAGCAGTCCTCTGGGGCAGGGGGTTTCGGAGACCCAGTACTTC
TRBD2	.	TRBV2	TRBJ2-3	CASSPLTSGRTDTQYF	TGTGCCAGCAGTCCCCTGACTAGCGGCCGCACAGATACGCAGTATTTT
TRBD1	.	TRBV6-5	TRBJ2-7	CASRNPGQTYEQYF	TGTGCCAGCAGGAACCCGGGACAGACCTACGAGCAGTACTTC
.	once	TRBV20-1	TRBJ1-1	CSAAENTEAFF	TGCAGTGCCGCGGAGAACACTGAAGCTTTCTTT
TRBD1	.	TRBV24-1	TRBJ1-2	CATRDGQGDYGYTF	TGTGCCACCAGAGACGGACAGGGAGACTATGGCTACACCTTC
.	.	TRBV24-1	TRBJ2-3	CATSDLGGRSTDTQYF	TGTGCCACCAGTGATTTGGGGGGCCGAAGCACAGATACGCAGTATTTT
TRBD2	.	TRBV29-1	TRBJ2-3	CSARLAGRDTDTQYF	TGCAGCGCCCGACTAGCGGGGAGGGACACAGATACGCAGTATTTT
TRBD1	.	TRBV24-1	TRBJ2-2	CATSDFGQGAGGELFF	TGTGCCACCAGTGATTTCGGACAGGGGGCTGGCGGGGAGCTGTTTTTT
.	once	TRBV12-5	TRBJ2-5	CASGPDRGQYF	TGTGCTAGTGGTCCTGACCGAGGCCAGTACTTC
.	.	TRBV6-1	TRBJ1-5	CASSELRGGQPQHF	TGTGCCAGCAGTGAACTAAGGGGAGGACAGCCCCAGCATTTT
.	once	TRBV10-3	TRBJ2-1	CAISSDRGPAYNEQFF	TGTGCCATCAGTTCGGACAGAGGCCCGGCCTACAATGAGCAGTTCTTC
TRBD1	.	TRBV2	TRBJ2-7	CGSQWEARGLGEQYF	TGTGGCTCGCAGTGGGAGGCCAGGGGGCTGGGCGAGCAGTACTTC
TRBD1	.	TRBV28	TRBJ1-3	CASSLGTGTGNTIYF	TGTGCCAGCAGTTTAGGGACAGGGACTGGAAACACCATATATTTT
.	.	TRBV4-3	TRBJ2-3	CASSQQLTSTDTQYF	TGCGCCAGCAGCCAACAACTCACTAGCACAGATACGCAGTATTTT
.	.	TRBV15	TRBJ1-6	CATSRDLAGGSYNSPLHF	TGTGCCACCAGCAGAGATCTGGCAGGAGGCTCCTATAATTCACCCCTCCACTTT
TRBD1	.	TRBV10-3	TRBJ2-1	CAISDLTGVRNEQFF	TGTGCCATCAGTGATTTGACAGGGGTTCGGAATGAGCAGTTCTTC
TRBD2	.	TRBV10-3	TRBJ2-1	CALGGRSSYNEQFF	TGTGCCCTGGGGGGGAGGAGCTCCTACAATGAGCAGTTCTTC
.	.	TRBV18	TRBJ2-3	CASSPDRTRSTDTQYF	TGTGCCAGCTCACCGGACAGAACCCGGAGCACAGATACGCAGTATTTT
TRBD1	.	TRBV11-2	TRBJ1-3	CASSSVTGVSGNTIYF	TGTGCCAGCAGCTCGGTAACAGGGGTCTCTGGAAACACCATATATTTT
.	.	TRBV21-1	TRBJ1-6	CASLIDRGSLSSYNSPLHF	TGTGCCAGCCTAATAGACAGGGGGTCATTAAGCTCCTATAATTCACCCCTCCACTTT
.	.	TRBV6-5	TRBJ2-7	CANAREMSGRYEQYF	TGTGCCAACGCCCGTGAGATGTCAGGGAGGTACGAGCAGTACTTC
.	.	TRBV6-2/TRBV6-3	TRBJ1-5	CASSYKGAYSNQPQHF	TGTGCCAGCAGTTACAAAGGGGCCTATAGCAATCAGCCCCAGCATTTT
.	.	TRBV5-4	TRBJ2-3	CASSLALARDTQYF	TGTGCCAGCAGCTTGGCGCTAGCTCGAGATACGCAGTATTTT
TRBD2	once	TRBV11-2	TRBJ2-7	CASSSVWGGSYEQYF	TGTGCCAGCAGCTCCGTGTGGGGGGGCTCCTACGAGCAGTACTTC
TRBD1	.	TRBV9	TRBJ1-4	CASSAPGGTGGEKLFF	TGTGCCAGCAGCGCCCCGGGCGGGACAGGGGGTGAAAAACTGTTTTTT
.	.	TRBV19	TRBJ2-3	CASSRLDTQYF	TGTGCCAGTAGTAGGCTTGATACGCAGTATTTT
TRBD1	.	TRBV5-5	TRBJ2-4	CASSLAGGANIQYF	TGTGCCAGCAGCTTAGCAGGGGGCGCGAACATTCAGTACTTC
.	.	TRBV9	TRBJ1-5	CASSVLQHF	TGTGCCAGCAGCGTTCTCCAGCATTTT
TRBD1	.	TRBV6-2/TRBV6-3	TRBJ1-6	CASSFTDRGKRPLHF	TGTGCCAGCAGTTTCACGGACAGGGGGAAGAGACCCCTCCACTTT
.	once	TRBV11-2	TRBJ2-7	CASSLDLAPISYEQYF	TGTGCCAGCAGCTTAGATCTAGCGCCAATCTCCTACGAGCAGTACTTC
TRBD1	.	TRBV19	TRBJ2-7	CASRPGQGASEQYF	TGTGCCAGTAGACCGGGACAGGGGGCGTCCGAGCAGTACTTC
.	few	TRBV11-2	TRBJ1-1	CASSPSGSTEAFF	TGTGCCAGCAGCCCCTCAGGCTCCACTGAAGCTTTCTTT
.	.	TRBV6-1	TRBJ2-7	CASSESGYNEQYF	TGTGCCAGCAGTGAGTCAGGGTATAACGAGCAGTACTTC
.	once	TRBV4-1	TRBJ2-7	CASSLQQDGTYEQYF	TGCGCCAGCAGCCTCCAACAAGACGGGACCTACGAGCAGTACTTC
TRBD1	.	TRBV7-2	TRBJ1-2	CASSWGQGAYGYTF	TGTGCCAGCAGCTGGGGACAGGGGGCGTATGGCTACACCTTC
TRBD2	.	TRBV7-2	TRBJ2-7	CASSLDTSGAYEQYF	TGTGCCAGCAGCTTAGATACTAGCGGAGCCTACGAGCAGTACTTC